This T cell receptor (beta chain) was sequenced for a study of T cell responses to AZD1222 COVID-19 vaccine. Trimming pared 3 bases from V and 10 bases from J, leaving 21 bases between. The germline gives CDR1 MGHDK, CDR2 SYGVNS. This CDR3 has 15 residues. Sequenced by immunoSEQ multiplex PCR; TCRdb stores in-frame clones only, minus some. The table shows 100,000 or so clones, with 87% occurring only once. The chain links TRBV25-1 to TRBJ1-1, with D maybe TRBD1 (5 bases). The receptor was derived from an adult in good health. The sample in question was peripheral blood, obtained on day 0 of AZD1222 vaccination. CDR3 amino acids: CASSDTRGTIRGAFF. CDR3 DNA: TGTGCCAGCAGTGATACCCGGGGGACTATACGTGGAGCTTTCTTT. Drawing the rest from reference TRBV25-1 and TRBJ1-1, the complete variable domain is EADIYQTPRYLVIGTGKKITLECSQTMGHDKMYWYQQDPGMELHLIHYSYGVNSTEKGDLSSESTVSRIRTEHFPLTLESARPSHTSQYLCASSDTRGTIRGAFFGQGTRLTVV.